This T cell receptor (beta chain) was obtained from a study of shared clonotypes between healthy human individuals. Study-wide results and caveats: Clonotypes not shared had lower generation probabilities than those common to all four donors.

A word on this clone: Its antigen is still unknown.

Clones were sequenced by immunoSEQ multiplex PCR, and TCRdb holds only the in-frame ones, with some missing. The data hold roughly 700,000 clones, with under 80% observed a single time. The TCR comes from a woman between 25 and 40 years old in good health. The sequencing sample was made of memory CD4+ T cells sorted from blood. The sample's subset: CD45RA-negative fraction.

The CDR3 here is CASSLGAGLARYEQYF. The DNA for the CDR3 is TGTGCCAGCAGCTTAGGGGCGGGACTAGCGAGATACGAGCAGTACTTC. The genes are TRBV13 and TRBJ2-7; TRBD2 matches at 10 bases. V dropped 0 bases and J dropped 4; count of bases not matched to a gene: 6. Germline V CDR1 and CDR2: PRHDT, FYEKMQ (reference sequence). This CDR3 region has 16 residues.